The 5 T cell receptor beta chains below come from one sample, sequenced in a study of T cell changes during pregnancy in multiple sclerosis. Generated by immunoSEQ multiplex PCR, the TCRdb table keeps only in-frame clones and is missing some. Counted here are around 35,000 clones, about nine tenths occurring once; the ten biggest clones make up 4.5% to 5.5%. Here the sequenced sample was CD8+ T cells from peripheral blood mononuclear cells, taken after pregnancy. The receptors derive from a female donor with multiple sclerosis, enrolled in a pregnancy study.

V usage is TRBV7-6 and J usage is TRBJ2-1; D is perhaps TRBD1 (6 bases). CDR3 length: 19 residues. The V end lost 3 bases, the J end lost 8 bases, and 29 bases lay between the germline ends. The V gene's germline CDR1 is SGHVS and CDR2 FNYEAQ. The CDR3 nucleotides read TGTGCCAGCAGCTTTCCGCGGAGATCGACAGGCTACTCACTGGATGAGCAGTTCTTC. This sequence encodes CASSFPRRSTGYSLDEQFF.

This clone showed up just a few times. The genes are TRBV2 and TRBJ2-7; 9 bases are a match to TRBD1. V trimming: 7 bases; J trimming: 3 bases; junction bases outside the gene matches: 7. The V gene's germline CDR1 is SNHLY and CDR2 FYNNEI. This CDR3 is 14 amino acids long. CDR3 nucleotide sequence: TGTGCCAGCATCGAAGGGACAGGGCTCTACGAGCAGTACTTC. This codes for CASIEGTGLYEQYF.

The chain is built from TRBV7-6 and TRBJ1-1, with D uncertain. Trimming stripped 5 bases from V and 0 bases from J, with 7 bases between. The CDR3 loop spans 13 amino acids. Germline-derived CDR1 and CDR2 are SGHVS and FNYEAQ. The CDR3 DNA reads TGTGCCAGCAGCCAGGAATTGAACACTGAAGCTTTCTTT. Residues: CASSQELNTEAFF.

CDR3 in DNA: TGTGCCAGCAGCTCTCACACTGAAGCTTTCTTT. Amino acids: CASSSHTEAFF. This chain joins TRBV11-2 and TRBJ1-1, with D hard to call. The V gene's germline CDR1 is SGHAT and CDR2 FQNNGV. Trimming stripped 4 bases from V and 3 bases from J, with 3 bases between. The CDR3 has 11 residues.

This sequence joins TRBV27 and TRBJ2-3; D may be TRBD2 (6 bases). The V and J ends lost 1 base and 6 bases respectively, with 14 bases between them. This CDR3 spans 15 amino acids. Per the germline V gene, CDR1 is MNHEY and CDR2 is SMNVEV (reference sequence). DNA for the CDR3: TGTGCCAGCAGTTTATTCCGGGAGTCGGGTGATACGCAGTATTTT. This codes for CASSLFRESGDTQYF.